This T cell receptor beta chain was found in a study of Ad26.COV2.S vaccination and SARS-CoV-2 variants. Study as a whole: The authors gave Ad26.COV2.S intramuscularly, either once or twice 56 days apart.

The sample's treatment: 19 received Ad26.COV2.S at low or high dose, single or two shots; 5 received placebo; per-sample allocation not given. Collection of samples fell on day 63 after the first vaccine or placebo injection. The protocol was immunoSEQ multiplex PCR, while the TCRdb copy is restricted to in-frame clones and leaves out a portion. The table has hundreds of thousands of clones, around 89% seen once; the top ten hold about 5%. This clone appeared a single time. Antigen specificity is unknown. Germline trimming cut 7 bases from V and 2 bases from J; bases unmatched to any gene: 14. Germline assignment: CDR1 MDHEN and CDR2 SYDVKM. CDR3 length equals 18 residues. Study conclusions and caveats: Analyses that measured TCR breadth and depth may have underestimated total T cell responses. Non-spike TCR breadth did not differ much between vaccine and placebo recipients.

Sample: peripheral blood, taken in a trial of Ad26.COV2.S vaccine versus placebo. The TCR sequence derives from a person aged 18-65 years who received the Ad26.COV2.S COVID-19 vaccine or a placebo. The V call is TRBV28, the J call TRBJ2-3, with 11 bases aligning to TRBD1. The CDR3 is CASISGQGAITVTDTQYF. In DNA form, the CDR3 reads TGTGCCAGCATCTCAGGACAGGGGGCGATCACGGTCACAGATACGCAGTATTTT.